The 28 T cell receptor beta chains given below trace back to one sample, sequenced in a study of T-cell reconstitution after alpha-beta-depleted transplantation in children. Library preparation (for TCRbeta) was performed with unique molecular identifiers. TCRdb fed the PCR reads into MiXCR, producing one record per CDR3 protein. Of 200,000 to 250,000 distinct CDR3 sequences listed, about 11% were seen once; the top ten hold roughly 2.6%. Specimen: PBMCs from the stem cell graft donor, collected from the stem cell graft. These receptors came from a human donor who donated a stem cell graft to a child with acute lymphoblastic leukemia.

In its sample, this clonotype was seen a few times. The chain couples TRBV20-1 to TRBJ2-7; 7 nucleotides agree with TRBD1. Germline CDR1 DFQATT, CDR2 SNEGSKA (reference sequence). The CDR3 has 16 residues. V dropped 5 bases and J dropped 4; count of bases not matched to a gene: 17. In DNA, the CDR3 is TGCAGTGCTGGGGGAGACAGGGATGTAGGGCTGTACGAGCAGTACTTC. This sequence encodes CSAGGDRDVGLYEQYF.

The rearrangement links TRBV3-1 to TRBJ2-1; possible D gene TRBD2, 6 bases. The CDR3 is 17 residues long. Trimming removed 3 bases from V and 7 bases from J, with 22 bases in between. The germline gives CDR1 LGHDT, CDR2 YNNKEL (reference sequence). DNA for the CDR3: TGTGCCAGCAGCCATAGAGGCGGGACCACTAGTAATAATGAGCAGTTCTTC. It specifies CASSHRGGTTSNNEQFF.

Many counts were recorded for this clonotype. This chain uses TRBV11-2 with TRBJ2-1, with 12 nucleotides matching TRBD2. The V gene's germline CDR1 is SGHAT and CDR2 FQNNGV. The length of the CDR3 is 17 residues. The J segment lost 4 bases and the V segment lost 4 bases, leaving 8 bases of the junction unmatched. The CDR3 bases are TGTGCCAGCAGCTCGCCTAGCGGGAGGGCCGGGTACAATGAGCAGTTCTTC. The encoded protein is CASSSPSGRAGYNEQFF.

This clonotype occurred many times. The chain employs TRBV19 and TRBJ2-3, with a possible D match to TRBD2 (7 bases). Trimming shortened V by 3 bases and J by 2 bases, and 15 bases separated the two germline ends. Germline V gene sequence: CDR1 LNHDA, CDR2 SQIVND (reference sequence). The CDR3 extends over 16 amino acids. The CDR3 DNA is TGTGCCAGTAGTATCTTTCGGGGGGCGAACACAGATACGCAGTATTTT. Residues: CASSIFRGANTDTQYF.

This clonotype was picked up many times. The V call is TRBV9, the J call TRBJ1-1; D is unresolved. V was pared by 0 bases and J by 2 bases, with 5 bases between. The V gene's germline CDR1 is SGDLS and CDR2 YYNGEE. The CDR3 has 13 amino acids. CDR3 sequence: CASSVESNTEAFF. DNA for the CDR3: TGTGCCAGCAGCGTAGAGAGTAACACTGAAGCTTTCTTT.

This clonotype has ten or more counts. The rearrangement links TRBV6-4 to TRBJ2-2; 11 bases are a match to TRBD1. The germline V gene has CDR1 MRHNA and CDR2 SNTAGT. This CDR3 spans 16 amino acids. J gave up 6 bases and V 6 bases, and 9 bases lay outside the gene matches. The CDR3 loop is CASSSEPGQGAGELFF. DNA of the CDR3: TGTGCCAGCAGCTCCGAACCGGGACAGGGGGCCGGGGAGCTGTTTTTT.

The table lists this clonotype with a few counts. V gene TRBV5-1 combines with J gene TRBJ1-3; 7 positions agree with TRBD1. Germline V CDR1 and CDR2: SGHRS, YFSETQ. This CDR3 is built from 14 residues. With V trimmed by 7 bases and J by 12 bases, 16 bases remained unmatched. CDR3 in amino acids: CASGPGQPAGGIYF. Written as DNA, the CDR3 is TGCGCCAGCGGGCCGGGACAGCCCGCCGGGGGCATATATTTT.

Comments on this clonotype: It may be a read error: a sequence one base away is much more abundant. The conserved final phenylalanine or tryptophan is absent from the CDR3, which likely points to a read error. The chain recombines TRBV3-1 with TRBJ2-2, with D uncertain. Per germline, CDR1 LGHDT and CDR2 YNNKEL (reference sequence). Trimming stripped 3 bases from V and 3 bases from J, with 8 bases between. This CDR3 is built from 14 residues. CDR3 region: CASSHGTYTGELFS. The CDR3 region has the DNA TGTGCCAGCAGCCACGGCACGTACACCGGGGAGCTGTTTTCT.

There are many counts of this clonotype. CDR3 sequence: CASSPGSLDSPLHF. CDR3 nucleotide sequence: TGTGCCAGCAGCCCCGGGTCCCTAGATTCACCCCTCCACTTT. J is TRBJ1-6 and V is TRBV28; no reliable D call. The CDR3 has 14 amino acids. V was clipped by 6 bases and J by 8 bases, with 14 bases between them. Germline values: CDR1 MDHEN, CDR2 SYDVKM. The entire variable domain, with the rest obtained from reference TRBV28 and TRBJ1-6, is as follows: DVKVTQSSRYLVKRTGEKVFLECVQDMDHENMFWYRQDPGLGLRLIYFSYDVKMKEKGDIPEGYSVSREKKERFSLILESASTNQTSMYLCASSPGSLDSPLHFGNGTRLTVT.

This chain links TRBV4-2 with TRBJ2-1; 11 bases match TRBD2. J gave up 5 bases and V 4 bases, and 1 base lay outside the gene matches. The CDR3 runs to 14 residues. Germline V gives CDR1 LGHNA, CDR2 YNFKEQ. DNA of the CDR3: TGTGCCAGCAGCCCGGGACTAGCGGACAATGAGCAGTTCTTC. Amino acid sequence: CASSPGLADNEQFF.

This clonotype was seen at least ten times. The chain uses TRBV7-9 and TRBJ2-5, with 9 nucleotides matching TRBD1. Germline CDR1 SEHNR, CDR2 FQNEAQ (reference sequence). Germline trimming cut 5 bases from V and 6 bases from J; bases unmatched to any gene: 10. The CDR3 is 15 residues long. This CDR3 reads CASSPRQGEAKTQYF. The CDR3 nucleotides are TGTGCCAGCAGCCCCCGACAGGGGGAGGCCAAGACCCAGTACTTC. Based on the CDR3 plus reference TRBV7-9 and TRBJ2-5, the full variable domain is DTGVSQNPRHKITKRGQNVTFRCDPISEHNRLYWYRQTLGQGPEFLTYFQNEAQLEKSRLLSDRFSAERPKGSFSTLEIQRTEQGDSAMYLCASSPRQGEAKTQYFGPGTRLLVL.

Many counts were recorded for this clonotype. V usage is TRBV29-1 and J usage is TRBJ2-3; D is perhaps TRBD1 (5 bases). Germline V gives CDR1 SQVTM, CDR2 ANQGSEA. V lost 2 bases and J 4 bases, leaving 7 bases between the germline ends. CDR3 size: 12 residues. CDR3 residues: CSVENRPDTQYF. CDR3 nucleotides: TGCAGCGTTGAAAACAGGCCAGATACGCAGTATTTT.

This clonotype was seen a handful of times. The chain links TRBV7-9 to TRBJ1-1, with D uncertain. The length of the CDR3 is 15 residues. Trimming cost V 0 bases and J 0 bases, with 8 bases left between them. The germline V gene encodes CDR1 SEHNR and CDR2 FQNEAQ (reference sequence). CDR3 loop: CASSLAKGLNTEAFF. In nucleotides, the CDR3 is TGTGCCAGCAGCTTAGCGAAAGGATTGAACACTGAAGCTTTCTTT.

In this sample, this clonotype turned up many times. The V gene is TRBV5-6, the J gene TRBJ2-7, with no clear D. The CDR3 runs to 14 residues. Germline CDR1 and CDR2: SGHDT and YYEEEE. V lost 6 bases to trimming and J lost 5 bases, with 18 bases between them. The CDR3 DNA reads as TGTGCCAGCACCGAAGGACCAGCGACCCACGAGCAGTACTTC. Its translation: CASTEGPATHEQYF.

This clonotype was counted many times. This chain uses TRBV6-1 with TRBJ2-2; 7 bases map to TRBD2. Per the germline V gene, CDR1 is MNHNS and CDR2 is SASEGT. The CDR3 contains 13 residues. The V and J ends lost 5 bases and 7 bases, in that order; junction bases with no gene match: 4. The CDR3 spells CASSITSVGELFF. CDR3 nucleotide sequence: TGTGCCAGCAGTATCACTAGCGTCGGGGAGCTGTTTTTT.

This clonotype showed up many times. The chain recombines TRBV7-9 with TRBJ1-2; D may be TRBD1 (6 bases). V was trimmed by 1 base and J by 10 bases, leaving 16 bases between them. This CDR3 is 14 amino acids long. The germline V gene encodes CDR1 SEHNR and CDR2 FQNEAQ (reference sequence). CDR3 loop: CASSLEGGLNDYTF. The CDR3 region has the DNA TGTGCCAGCAGCTTAGAGGGGGGCCTTAACGACTACACCTTC.

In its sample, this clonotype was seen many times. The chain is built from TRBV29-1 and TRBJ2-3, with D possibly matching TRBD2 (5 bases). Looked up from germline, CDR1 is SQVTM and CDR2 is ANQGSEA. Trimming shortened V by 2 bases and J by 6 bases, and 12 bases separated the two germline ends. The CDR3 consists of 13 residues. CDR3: CSVERQPGDTQYF. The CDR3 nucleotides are TGCAGCGTTGAACGTCAGCCGGGGGATACGCAGTATTTT.

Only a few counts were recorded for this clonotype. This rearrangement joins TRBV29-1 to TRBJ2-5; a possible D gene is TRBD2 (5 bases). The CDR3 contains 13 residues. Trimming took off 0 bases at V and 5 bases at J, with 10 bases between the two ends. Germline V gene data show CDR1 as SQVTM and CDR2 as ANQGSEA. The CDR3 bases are TGCAGCGTTGAAGAGGTCGGGAAGGAGACCCAGTACTTC. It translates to CSVEEVGKETQYF.

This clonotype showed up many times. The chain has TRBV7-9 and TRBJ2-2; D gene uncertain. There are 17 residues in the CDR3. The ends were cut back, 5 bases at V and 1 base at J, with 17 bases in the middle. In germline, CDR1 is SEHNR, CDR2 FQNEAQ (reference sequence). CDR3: CASSPSEFGWNTGELFF. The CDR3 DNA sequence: TGTGCCAGCAGCCCCTCGGAGTTTGGGTGGAACACCGGGGAGCTGTTTTTT.

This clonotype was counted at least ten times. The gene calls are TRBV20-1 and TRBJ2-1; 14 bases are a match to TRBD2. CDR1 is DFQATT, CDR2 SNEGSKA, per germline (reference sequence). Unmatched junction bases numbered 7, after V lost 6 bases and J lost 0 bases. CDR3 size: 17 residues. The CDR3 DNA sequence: TGCAGTGCGAAGACTAGCGGGAGGGTAAGCTCCTACAATGAGCAGTTCTTC. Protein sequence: CSAKTSGRVSSYNEQFF.

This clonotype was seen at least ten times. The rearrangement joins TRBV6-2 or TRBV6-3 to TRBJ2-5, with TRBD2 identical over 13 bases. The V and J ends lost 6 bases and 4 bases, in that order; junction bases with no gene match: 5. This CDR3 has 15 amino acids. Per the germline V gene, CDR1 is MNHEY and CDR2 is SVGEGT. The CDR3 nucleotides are TGTGCCAGCAGAAAACTAGCGGGGGGGCGAGAGACCCAGTACTTC. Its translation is CASRKLAGGRETQYF.

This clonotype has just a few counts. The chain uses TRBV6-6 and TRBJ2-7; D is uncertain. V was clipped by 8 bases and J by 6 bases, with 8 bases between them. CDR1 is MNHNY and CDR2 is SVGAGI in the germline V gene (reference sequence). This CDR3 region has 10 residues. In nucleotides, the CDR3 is TGTGCCAGCCGCCGGTTCGAGCAGTACTTC. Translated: CASRRFEQYF.

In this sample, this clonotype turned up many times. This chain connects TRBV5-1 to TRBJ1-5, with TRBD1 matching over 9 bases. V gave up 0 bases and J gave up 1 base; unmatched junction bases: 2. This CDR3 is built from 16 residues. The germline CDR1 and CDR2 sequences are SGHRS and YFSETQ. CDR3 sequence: CASSLGQGGSNQPQHF. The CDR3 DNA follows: TGCGCCAGCAGCTTGGGACAGGGGGGGAGCAATCAGCCCCAGCATTTT. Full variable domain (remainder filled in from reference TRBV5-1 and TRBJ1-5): KAGVTQTPRYLIKTRGQQVTLSCSPISGHRSVSWYQQTPGQGLQFLFEYFSETQRNKGNFPGRFSGRQFSNSRSEMNVSTLELGDSALYLCASSLGQGGSNQPQHFGDGTRLSIL.

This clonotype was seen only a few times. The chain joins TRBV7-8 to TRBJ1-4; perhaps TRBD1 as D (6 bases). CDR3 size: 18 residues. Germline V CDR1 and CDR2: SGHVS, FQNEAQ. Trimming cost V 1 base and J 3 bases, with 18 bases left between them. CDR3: CASSLVFFGTPANEKLFF. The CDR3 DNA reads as TGTGCCAGCAGCTTAGTCTTTTTCGGGACACCAGCTAATGAAAAACTGTTTTTT.

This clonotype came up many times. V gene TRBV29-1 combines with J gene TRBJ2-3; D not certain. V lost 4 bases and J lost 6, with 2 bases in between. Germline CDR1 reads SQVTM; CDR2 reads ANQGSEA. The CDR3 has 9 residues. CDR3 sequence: CSVGDTQYF. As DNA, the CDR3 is TGCAGCGTTGGGGATACGCAGTATTTT.

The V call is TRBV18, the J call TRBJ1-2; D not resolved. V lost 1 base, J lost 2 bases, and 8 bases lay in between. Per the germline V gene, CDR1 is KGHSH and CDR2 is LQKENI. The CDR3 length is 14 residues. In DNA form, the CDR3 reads TGTGCCAGCTCACCACAGGACGGGAACTATGGCTACACCTTC. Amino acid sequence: CASSPQDGNYGYTF. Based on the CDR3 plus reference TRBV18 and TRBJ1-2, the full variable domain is NAGVMQNPRHLVRRRGQEARLRCSPMKGHSHVYWYRQLPEEGLKFMVYLQKENIIDESGMPKERFSAEFPKEGPSILRIQQVVRGDSAAYFCASSPQDGNYGYTFGSGTRLTVV.

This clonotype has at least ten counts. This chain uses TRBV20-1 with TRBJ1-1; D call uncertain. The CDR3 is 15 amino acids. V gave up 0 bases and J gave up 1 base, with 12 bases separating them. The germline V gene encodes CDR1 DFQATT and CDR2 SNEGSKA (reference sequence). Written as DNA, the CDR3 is TGCAGTGCTAGAGATCGGTGGAGGGCGAACACTGAAGCTTTCTTT. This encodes CSARDRWRANTEAFF.

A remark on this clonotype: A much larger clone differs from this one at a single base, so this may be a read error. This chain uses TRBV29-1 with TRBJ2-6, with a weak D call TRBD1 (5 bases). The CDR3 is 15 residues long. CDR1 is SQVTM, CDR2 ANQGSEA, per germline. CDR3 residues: CSVEIEDSGANGLTF. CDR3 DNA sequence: TGCAGCGTTGAAATTGAGGATTCTGGGGCCAACGGCCTGACTTTC.